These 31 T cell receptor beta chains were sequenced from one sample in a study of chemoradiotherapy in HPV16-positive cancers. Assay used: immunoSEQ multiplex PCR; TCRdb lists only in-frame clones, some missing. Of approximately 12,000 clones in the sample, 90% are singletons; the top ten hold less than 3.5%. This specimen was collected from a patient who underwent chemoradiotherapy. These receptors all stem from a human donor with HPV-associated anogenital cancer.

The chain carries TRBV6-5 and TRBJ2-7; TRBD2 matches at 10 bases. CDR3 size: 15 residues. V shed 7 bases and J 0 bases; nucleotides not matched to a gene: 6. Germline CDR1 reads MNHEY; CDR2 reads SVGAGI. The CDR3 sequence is CASTPGLAPSYEQYF. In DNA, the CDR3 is TGTGCCAGCACCCCGGGACTAGCGCCCTCCTACGAGCAGTACTTC.

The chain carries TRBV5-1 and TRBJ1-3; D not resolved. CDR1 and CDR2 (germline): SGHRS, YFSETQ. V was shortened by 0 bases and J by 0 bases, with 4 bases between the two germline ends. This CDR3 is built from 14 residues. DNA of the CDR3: TGCGCCAGCAGCTTGGATGGCTCTGGAAACACCATATATTTT. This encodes CASSLDGSGNTIYF.

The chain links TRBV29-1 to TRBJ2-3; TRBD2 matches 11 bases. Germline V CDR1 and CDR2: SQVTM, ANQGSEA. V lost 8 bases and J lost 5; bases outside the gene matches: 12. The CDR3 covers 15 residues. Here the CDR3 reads CSSNVAGGPGDTQYF. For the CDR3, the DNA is TGCAGCTCCAACGTAGCGGGAGGGCCTGGAGATACGCAGTATTTT.

In DNA form, the CDR3 reads TGTGCCAGCAGCGCCACCAAGGGAGACCCCTCTGGGGCCAACGTCCTGACTTTC. The encoded protein is CASSATKGDPSGANVLTF. The chain has TRBV9 and TRBJ2-6; D possibly corresponds to TRBD2 (5 bases). Trimming took 3 bases from V and 0 from J, leaving 16 bases between them. The CDR3 is 18 residues long. The V gene's germline CDR1 is SGDLS and CDR2 YYNGEE.

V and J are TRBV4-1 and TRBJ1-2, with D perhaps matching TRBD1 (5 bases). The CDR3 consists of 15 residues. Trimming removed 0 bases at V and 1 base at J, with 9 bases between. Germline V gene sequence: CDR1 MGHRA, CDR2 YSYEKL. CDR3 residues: CASSQESGRNYGYTF. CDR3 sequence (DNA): TGCGCCAGCAGCCAAGAATCGGGACGTAACTATGGCTACACCTTC.

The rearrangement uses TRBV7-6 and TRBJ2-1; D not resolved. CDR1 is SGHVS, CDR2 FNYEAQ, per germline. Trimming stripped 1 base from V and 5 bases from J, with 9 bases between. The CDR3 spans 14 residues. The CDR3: CASSLGGSHNEQFF. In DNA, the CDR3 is TGTGCCAGCAGCTTAGGGGGATCGCACAATGAGCAGTTCTTC. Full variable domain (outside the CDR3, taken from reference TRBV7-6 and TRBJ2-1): GAGVSQSPRYKVTKRGQDVALRCDPISGHVSLYWYRQALGQGPEFLTYFNYEAQQDKSGLPNDRFSAERPEGSISTLTIQRTEQRDSAMYRCASSLGGSHNEQFFGPGTRLTVL.

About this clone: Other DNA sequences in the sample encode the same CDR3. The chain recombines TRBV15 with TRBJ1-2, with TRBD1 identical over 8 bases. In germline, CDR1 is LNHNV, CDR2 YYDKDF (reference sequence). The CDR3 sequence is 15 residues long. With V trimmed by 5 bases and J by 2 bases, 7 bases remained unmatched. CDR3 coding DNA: TGTGCCACCAGCGGAAACAGGGGGTTAAACTATGGCTACACCTTC. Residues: CATSGNRGLNYGYTF.

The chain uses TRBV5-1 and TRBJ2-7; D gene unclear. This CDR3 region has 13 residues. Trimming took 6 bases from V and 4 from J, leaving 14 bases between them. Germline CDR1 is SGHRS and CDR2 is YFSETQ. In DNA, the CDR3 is TGCGCCAGCAACGGTGCGACATCTTACGAGCAGTACTTC. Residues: CASNGATSYEQYF.

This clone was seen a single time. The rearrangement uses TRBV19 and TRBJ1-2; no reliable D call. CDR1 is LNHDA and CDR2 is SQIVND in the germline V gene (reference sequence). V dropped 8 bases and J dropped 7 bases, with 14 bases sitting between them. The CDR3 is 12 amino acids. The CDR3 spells CASGYNKGGYTF. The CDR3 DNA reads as TGTGCCAGTGGATACAACAAAGGTGGCTACACCTTC.

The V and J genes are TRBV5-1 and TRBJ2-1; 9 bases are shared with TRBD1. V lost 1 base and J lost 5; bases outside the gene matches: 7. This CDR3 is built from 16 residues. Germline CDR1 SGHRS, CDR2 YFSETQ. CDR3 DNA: TGCGCCAGCAGCTTGCACGGGACAGGGACTAACAATGAGCAGTTCTTC. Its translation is CASSLHGTGTNNEQFF.

Here the CDR3 reads CASSLGTSGDTQYF. The CDR3 DNA is TGTGCCAGCAGCTTAGGGACTAGCGGTGATACGCAGTATTTT. This sequence joins TRBV7-6 and TRBJ2-3, with 10 positions matching TRBD2. The trim removed 1 base at V and 6 bases at J, leaving 1 base unmatched. This CDR3 is 14 amino acids long. CDR1 and CDR2 from the germline V gene are SGHVS and FNYEAQ.

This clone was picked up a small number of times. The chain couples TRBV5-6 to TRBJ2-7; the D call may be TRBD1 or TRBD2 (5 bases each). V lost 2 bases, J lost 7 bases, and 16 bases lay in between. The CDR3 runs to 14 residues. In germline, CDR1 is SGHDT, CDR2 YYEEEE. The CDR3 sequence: CASSLYSGTGEQYF. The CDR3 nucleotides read TGTGCCAGCAGCTTATACTCAGGGACGGGGGAGCAGTACTTC.

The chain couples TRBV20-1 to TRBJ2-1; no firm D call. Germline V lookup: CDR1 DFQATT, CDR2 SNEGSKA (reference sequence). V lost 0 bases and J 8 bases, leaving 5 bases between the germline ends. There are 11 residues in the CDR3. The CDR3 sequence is CSARDGYEQFF. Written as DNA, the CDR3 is TGCAGTGCTAGAGACGGTTATGAGCAGTTCTTC.

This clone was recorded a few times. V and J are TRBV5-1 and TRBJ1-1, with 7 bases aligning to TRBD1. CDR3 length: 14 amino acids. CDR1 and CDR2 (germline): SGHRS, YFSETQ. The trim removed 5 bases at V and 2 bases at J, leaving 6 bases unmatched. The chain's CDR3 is CASRRGQANTEAFF. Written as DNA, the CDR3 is TGCGCCAGCAGACGAGGACAGGCAAACACTGAAGCTTTCTTT.

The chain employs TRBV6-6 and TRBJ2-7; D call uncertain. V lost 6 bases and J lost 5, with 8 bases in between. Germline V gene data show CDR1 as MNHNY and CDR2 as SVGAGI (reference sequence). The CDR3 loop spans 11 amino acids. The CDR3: CASRAVNEQYF. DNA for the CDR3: TGTGCCAGCAGAGCCGTGAACGAGCAGTACTTC.

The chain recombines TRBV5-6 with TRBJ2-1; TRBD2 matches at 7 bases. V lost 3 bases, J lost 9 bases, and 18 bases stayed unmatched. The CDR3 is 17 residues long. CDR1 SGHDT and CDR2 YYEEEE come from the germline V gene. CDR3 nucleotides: TGTGCCAGCAGCTACCTAGCCGCGGGAGCGCTGGACGGTGAGCAGTTCTTC. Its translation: CASSYLAAGALDGEQFF. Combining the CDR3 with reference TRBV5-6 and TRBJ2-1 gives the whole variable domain DAGVTQSPTHLIKTRGQQVTLRCSPKSGHDTVSWYQQALGQGPQFIFQYYEEEERQRGNFPDRFSGHQFPNYSSELNVNALLLGDSALYLCASSYLAAGALDGEQFFGPGTRLTVL.

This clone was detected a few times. CDR3 loop: CASSLIWDRQETQYF. Written as DNA, the CDR3 is TGTGCCAGCAGCTTAATCTGGGACAGGCAAGAGACCCAGTACTTC. This chain links TRBV7-6 with TRBJ2-5; 8 bases map to TRBD1. The J segment lost 2 bases and the V segment lost 2 bases, leaving 4 bases of the junction unmatched. The length of the CDR3 is 15 residues. Looked up from germline, CDR1 is SGHVS and CDR2 is FNYEAQ.

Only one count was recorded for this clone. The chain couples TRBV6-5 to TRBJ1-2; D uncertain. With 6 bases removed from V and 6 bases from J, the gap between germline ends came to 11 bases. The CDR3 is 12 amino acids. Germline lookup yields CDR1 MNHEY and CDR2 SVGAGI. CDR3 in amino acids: CASSQGRDGYTF. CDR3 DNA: TGTGCCAGCAGCCAAGGACGAGATGGCTACACCTTC.

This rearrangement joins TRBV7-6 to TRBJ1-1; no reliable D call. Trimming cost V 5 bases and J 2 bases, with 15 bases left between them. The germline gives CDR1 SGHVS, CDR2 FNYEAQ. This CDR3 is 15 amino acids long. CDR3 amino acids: CASSPGRAGNTEAFF. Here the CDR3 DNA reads TGTGCCAGCAGCCCTGGGAGGGCTGGAAACACTGAAGCTTTCTTT.

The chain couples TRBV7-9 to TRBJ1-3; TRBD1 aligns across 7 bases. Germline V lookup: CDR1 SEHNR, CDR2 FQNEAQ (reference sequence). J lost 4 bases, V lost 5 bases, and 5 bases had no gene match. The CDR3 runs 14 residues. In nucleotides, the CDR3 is TGTGCCAGCAGCCTGGGGACAGTGGGAAACACCATATATTTT. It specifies CASSLGTVGNTIYF.

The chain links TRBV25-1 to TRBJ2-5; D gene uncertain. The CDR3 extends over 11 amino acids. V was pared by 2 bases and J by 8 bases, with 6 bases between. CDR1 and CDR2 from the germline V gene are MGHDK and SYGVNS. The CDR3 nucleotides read TGTGCCAGCAGTGAACCCCGTACCCAGTACTTC. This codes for CASSEPRTQYF.

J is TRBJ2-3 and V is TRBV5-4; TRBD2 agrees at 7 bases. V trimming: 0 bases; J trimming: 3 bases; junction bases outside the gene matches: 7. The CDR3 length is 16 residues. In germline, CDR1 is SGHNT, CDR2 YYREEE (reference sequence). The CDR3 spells CASSLGEGRETDTQYF. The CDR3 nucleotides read TGTGCCAGCAGCTTGGGGGAGGGTAGGGAAACAGATACGCAGTATTTT.

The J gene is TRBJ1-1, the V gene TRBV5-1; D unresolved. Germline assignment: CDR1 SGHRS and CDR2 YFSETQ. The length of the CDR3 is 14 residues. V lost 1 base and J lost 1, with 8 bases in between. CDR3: CASSLNTGNTEAFF. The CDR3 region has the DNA TGCGCCAGCAGCTTGAACACCGGGAACACTGAAGCTTTCTTT.

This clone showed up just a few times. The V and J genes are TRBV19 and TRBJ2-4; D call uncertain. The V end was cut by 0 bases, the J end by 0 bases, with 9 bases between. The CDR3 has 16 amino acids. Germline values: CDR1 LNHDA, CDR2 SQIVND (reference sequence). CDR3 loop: CASSIDSRIAKNIQYF. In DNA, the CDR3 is TGTGCCAGTAGTATAGATAGTCGAATAGCCAAAAACATTCAGTACTTC.

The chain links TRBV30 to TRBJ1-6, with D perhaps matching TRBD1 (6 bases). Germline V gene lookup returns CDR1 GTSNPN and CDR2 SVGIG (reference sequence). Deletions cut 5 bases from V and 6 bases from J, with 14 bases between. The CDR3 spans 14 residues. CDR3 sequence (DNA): TGTGCCTGGCAGGGGACACTCGCTAATTCACCCCTCCACTTT. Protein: CAWQGTLANSPLHF.

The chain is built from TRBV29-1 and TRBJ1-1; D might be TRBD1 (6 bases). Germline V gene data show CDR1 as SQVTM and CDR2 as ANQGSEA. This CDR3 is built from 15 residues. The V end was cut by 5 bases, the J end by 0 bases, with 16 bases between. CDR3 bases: TGCAGCGTTTATGTGGGGGGCGACATGAACACTGAAGCTTTCTTT. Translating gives CSVYVGGDMNTEAFF.

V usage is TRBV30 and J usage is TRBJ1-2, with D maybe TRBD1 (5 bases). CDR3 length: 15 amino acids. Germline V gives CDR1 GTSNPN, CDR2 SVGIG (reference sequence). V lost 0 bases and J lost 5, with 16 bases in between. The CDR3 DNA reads TGTGCCTGGAGTGTAGAGGCAGGGAAGGGGTATGGCTACACCTTC. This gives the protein CAWSVEAGKGYGYTF.

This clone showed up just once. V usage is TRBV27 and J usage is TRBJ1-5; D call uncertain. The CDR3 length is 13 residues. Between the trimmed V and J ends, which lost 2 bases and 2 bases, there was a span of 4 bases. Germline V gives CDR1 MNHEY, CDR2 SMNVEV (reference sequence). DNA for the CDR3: TGTGCCAGCAGTTTACTGGGCAATCAGCCCCAGCATTTT. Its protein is CASSLLGNQPQHF.

The CDR3 reads CSVVVVVRTQETQYF. CDR3 sequence (DNA): TGCAGCGTTGTCGTTGTGGTGCGGACGCAAGAGACCCAGTACTTC. The chain links TRBV29-1 to TRBJ2-5; D not certain. The germline V and J ends were trimmed by 4 bases and 2 bases, with 17 bases remaining between them. Germline V gene lookup returns CDR1 SQVTM and CDR2 ANQGSEA. This CDR3 is built from 15 residues. The variable domain in full, with the rest retrieved from reference TRBV29-1 and TRBJ2-5, is SAVISQKPSRDICQRGTSLTIQCQVDSQVTMMFWYRQQPGQSLTLIATANQGSEATYESGFVIDKFPISRPNLTFSTLTVSNMSPEDSSIYLCSVVVVVRTQETQYFGPGTRLLVL.

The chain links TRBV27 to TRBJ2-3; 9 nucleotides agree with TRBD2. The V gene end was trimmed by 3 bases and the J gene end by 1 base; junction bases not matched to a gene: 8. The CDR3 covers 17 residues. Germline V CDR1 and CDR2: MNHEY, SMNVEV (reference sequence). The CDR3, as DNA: TGTGCCAGCAGTTTTAGCGGGAGTTGGATTCGCACAGATACGCAGTATTTT. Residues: CASSFSGSWIRTDTQYF.

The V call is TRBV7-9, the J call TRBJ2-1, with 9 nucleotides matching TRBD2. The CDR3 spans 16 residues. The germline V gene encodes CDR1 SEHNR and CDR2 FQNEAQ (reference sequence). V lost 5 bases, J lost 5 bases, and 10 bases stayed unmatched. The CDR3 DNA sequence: TGTGCCAGCAGCCCCCCGGGTAGCGGGGGCCACAATGAGCAGTTCTTC. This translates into CASSPPGSGGHNEQFF.